Following are 14 T cell receptor beta chains from one sample sequenced in a study of T cell responses to AZD1222 COVID-19 vaccine. Data came from immunoSEQ multiplex PCR; TCRdb stores just in-frame clones and leaves some out. This sample has 130,000 or so clones, with around 91% found just once. The specimen was peripheral blood, collected on day 0 of AZD1222 vaccination. The source of these receptors is an adult in good health.

There are a few counts of this clone. The CDR3 reads CASSDGRENTEAFF. CDR3 bases: TGTGCCAGCAGCGATGGACGGGAGAACACTGAAGCTTTCTTT. The chain couples TRBV9 to TRBJ1-1, with D unresolved. Per the germline V gene, CDR1 is SGDLS and CDR2 is YYNGEE. The CDR3 covers 14 residues. V lost 3 bases, J lost 1 base, and 10 bases lay in between.

The rearrangement joins TRBV7-3 to TRBJ2-2, with TRBD2 matching 9 bases. Germline CDR1 is SGHTA and CDR2 is FQGTGA. There are 16 residues in the CDR3. J lost 2 bases, V lost 5 bases, and 6 bases had no gene match. The CDR3 coding sequence is TGTGCCAGCAGCAAAGGACTAGCGAGAAACACCGGGGAGCTGTTTTTT. It yields the protein CASSKGLARNTGELFF.

The rearrangement joins TRBV7-3 to TRBJ2-7; no clear D gene. Deletions cut 7 bases from V and 6 bases from J, with 10 bases between. In germline, CDR1 is SGHTA, CDR2 FQGTGA. This CDR3 has 11 residues. CDR3 loop: CASNHCSEQYV. For the CDR3, the DNA is TGTGCCAGCAACCATTGTAGCGAGCAGTACGTC.

The chain couples TRBV10-3 to TRBJ1-6; D is possibly TRBD1 (6 bases). The CDR3 is 14 amino acids. Trimming took off 2 bases at V and 10 bases at J, with 12 bases between the two ends. Germline V gives CDR1 ENHRY, CDR2 SYGVKD. The CDR3 protein is CAISETRGGSPLHF. The CDR3 nucleotides are TGTGCCATCAGTGAGACCAGGGGCGGCTCACCCCTCCACTTT.

The chain uses TRBV29-1 and TRBJ1-1, with D perhaps matching TRBD1 (6 bases). Germline lookup yields CDR1 SQVTM and CDR2 ANQGSEA. Trimming took off 6 bases at V and 4 bases at J, with 15 bases between the two ends. This CDR3 has 13 amino acids. The CDR3 loop is CSVAPGDRTEAFF. The CDR3 DNA reads TGCAGCGTGGCTCCAGGGGATCGCACTGAAGCTTTCTTT.

The genes are TRBV19 and TRBJ2-4; D tentatively fits TRBD1 or TRBD2 (5 bases each). Germline lookup yields CDR1 LNHDA and CDR2 SQIVND (reference sequence). Trimming left V 7 bases short and J 2 bases short, with 12 bases between. The CDR3 is made up of 14 amino acids. The CDR3, as DNA: TGTGCCAGTAAAGGGACGCCTCCCAAAAACATTCAGTACTTC. Its translation: CASKGTPPKNIQYF.

V is TRBV6-5 and J is TRBJ2-1, with TRBD1 as a possible D gene (6 bases). Germline lookup yields CDR1 MNHEY and CDR2 SVGAGI. The CDR3 is 13 residues long. V was shortened by 5 bases and J by 8 bases, with 13 bases between the two germline ends. DNA for the CDR3: TGTGCCAGCAGTAGAACAGGGTCGGATGAGCAGTTCTTC. Its protein product is CASSRTGSDEQFF.

The chain employs TRBV18 and TRBJ1-4, with D possibly TRBD1 on 5 matching bases. Germline loops: CDR1 KGHSH, CDR2 LQKENI. V was clipped by 4 bases and J by 3 bases, with 9 bases between them. This CDR3 spans 14 amino acids. CDR3 DNA: TGTGCCAGCTCACTACAGGAGTCTAATGAAAAACTGTTTTTT. The encoded protein is CASSLQESNEKLFF.

In DNA, the CDR3 is TGTGCCAGCAGTGGGTCAGGGAGGGGGCACAACTATGGCTACACCTTC. The encoded protein is CASSGSGRGHNYGYTF. The gene calls are TRBV2 and TRBJ1-2; 7 bases line up with TRBD1. The CDR3 has 16 amino acids. V trimming: 4 bases; J trimming: 2 bases; junction bases outside the gene matches: 10. CDR1 SNHLY and CDR2 FYNNEI come from the germline V gene.

The chain couples TRBV2 to TRBJ2-1; the match to TRBD2 covers 12 bases. Germline V gene lookup returns CDR1 SNHLY and CDR2 FYNNEI. Germline trimming cut 6 bases from V and 9 bases from J; bases unmatched to any gene: 9. There are 15 residues in the CDR3. Here the CDR3 DNA reads TGTGCCAGCAGCCTTACTAGCGGGGGGCTGGCTGAGCAGTTCTTC. Translating it yields CASSLTSGGLAEQFF. The complete variable domain, with remaining parts taken from reference TRBV2 and TRBJ2-1, reads EPEVTQTPSHQVTQMGQEVILRCVPISNHLYFYWYRQILGQKVEFLVSFYNNEISEKSEIFDDQFSVERPDGSNFTLKIRSTKLEDSAMYFCASSLTSGGLAEQFFGPGTRLTVL.

The rearrangement uses TRBV27 and TRBJ1-4; no clear D gene. Germline loops: CDR1 MNHEY, CDR2 SMNVEV (reference sequence). The CDR3 has 14 amino acids. Trimming took off 9 bases at V and 0 bases at J, with 11 bases between the two ends. Here the CDR3 reads CASGLRSTNEKLFF. CDR3 sequence (DNA): TGTGCCAGTGGGCTCCGTTCAACTAATGAAAAACTGTTTTTT.

The chain employs TRBV24-1 and TRBJ2-5; tentatively, D is TRBD1 or TRBD2 (5 bases each). Germline assignment: CDR1 KGHDR and CDR2 SFDVKD. Trimming cost V 7 bases and J 5 bases, with 16 bases left between them. This CDR3 region has 14 residues. The CDR3 loop is CATSGGGGWETQYF. The CDR3, as DNA: TGTGCCACCAGCGGAGGTGGGGGTTGGGAGACCCAGTACTTC.

This clone showed up just a few times. This rearrangement joins TRBV27 to TRBJ1-5; D unresolved. The V end lost 5 bases, the J end lost 2 bases, and 13 bases lay between the germline ends. Germline V gene data show CDR1 as MNHEY and CDR2 as SMNVEV (reference sequence). The CDR3 length is 15 residues. The CDR3 DNA follows: TGTGCCAGCAGTCCTCGGGCCTTAGGCAATCAGCCCCAGCATTTT. Protein product: CASSPRALGNQPQHF.

This clone was detected many times. The genes are TRBV7-9 and TRBJ1-1, with a possible D match to TRBD1 (5 bases). This CDR3 is built from 13 residues. Germline CDR1 reads SEHNR; CDR2 reads FQNEAQ (reference sequence). The ends were cut back, 8 bases at V and 2 bases at J, with 12 bases in the middle. CDR3 DNA sequence: TGTGCCAGCGCGGGGGGAGTTAACACTGAAGCTTTCTTT. This gives the protein CASAGGVNTEAFF.